The table lists the clone carrying this T cell receptor beta chain with a few counts. Its specificity is not known. The CDR3 sequence is 15 residues long. The V and J ends lost 7 bases and 7 bases respectively, with 20 bases between them. Germline V gene lookup returns CDR1 MDHEN and CDR2 SYDVKM. This specimen belongs to a study of T cell responses to AZD1222 COVID-19 vaccine. Clones were read by immunoSEQ multiplex PCR, and TCRdb kept only the in-frame ones, dropping some. The sample lists over 100,000 clones, about 85% seen once, with around 2.4% in the top ten. Overall study findings and caveats: Donors skewed white British and female; clonal diversity was possibly underestimated. Only a handful of AZD1222 recipients were seropositive at baseline. There were vaccine-associated CD4 TCRs across spike, dominant at 160-218 and 743-854. Samples come after the peak T cell response, not at day 14.

This clonotype was sampled from an adult in good health. Sample: peripheral blood, taken on day 0 of AZD1222 vaccination. The J gene is TRBJ1-5, the V gene TRBV28; D remains unclear. The CDR3 DNA is TGTGCCAGCAAAGGCAGGTCCCCAATCACCCAGCCCCAGCATTTT. It specifies CASKGRSPITQPQHF.